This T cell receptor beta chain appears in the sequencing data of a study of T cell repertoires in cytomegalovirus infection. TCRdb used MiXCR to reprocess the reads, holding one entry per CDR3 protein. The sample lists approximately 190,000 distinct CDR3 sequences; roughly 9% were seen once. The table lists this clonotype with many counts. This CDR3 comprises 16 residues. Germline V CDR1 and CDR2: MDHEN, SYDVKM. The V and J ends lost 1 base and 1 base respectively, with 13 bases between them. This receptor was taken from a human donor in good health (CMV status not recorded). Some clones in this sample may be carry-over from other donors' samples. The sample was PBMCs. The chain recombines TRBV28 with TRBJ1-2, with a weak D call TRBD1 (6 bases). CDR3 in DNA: TGTGCCAGCAGTTTATATTCGGACAGATTTAACTATGGCTACACCTTC. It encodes CASSLYSDRFNYGYTF.